This T cell receptor (beta chain) originates from a study of post-analysis software for immune sequencing data. A note on this clonotype: Its target is unknown.

Overall study results and limits: There was significantly lower normalized Chao1 diversity in multiple sclerosis patients than in controls.

Presence of unique molecular identifiers characterized the TCR beta cDNA libraries. TCRdb re-called the PCR reads through MiXCR, storing one row per CDR3 protein. The profile shows under 900,000 distinct CDR3 sequences, around 53% of them singletons. Sequences were obtained from blood. The sequence came from a girl between 10 and 17 years old with multiple sclerosis.

The CDR3 bases are TGTGCCAGCAGTGTGGGGACAGCAAACTATGGCTACACCTTC. This gives the protein CASSVGTANYGYTF. This chain links TRBV6-1 with TRBJ1-2, with 7 bases lining up with TRBD1. This CDR3 spans 14 amino acids. CDR1 and CDR2 from the germline V gene are MNHNS and SASEGT. V was clipped by 4 bases and J by 2 bases; unmatched bases: 4.